The present TCR beta chain was sequenced within a study of T cell repertoires in cytomegalovirus infection. This clonotype was detected ten times or more. The antigen remains undetermined. TCRdb analysed the reads with MiXCR anew, one entry per CDR3 protein. The sample records 200,000 to 300,000 distinct CDR3 sequences, roughly 9.1% being singletons. The CDR3 loop spans 15 amino acids. V lost 0 bases to trimming and J lost 2 bases, with 10 bases between them. Germline lookup yields CDR1 SGHVS and CDR2 FQNEAQ. Study-wide points: Cumulative public TCR beta family frequency identified carriers of CMV plus the relevant HLA.

The TCR originated in a human donor in good health (CMV status not recorded). Some clones in this sample may be carry-over from other donors' samples. The chain joins TRBV7-8 to TRBJ2-5; D remains ambiguous. Source material: PBMCs. The CDR3 nucleotides read TGTGCCAGCAGCTTAGCGAAAAGAACACAAGAGACCCAGTACTTC. It yields the protein CASSLAKRTQETQYF.